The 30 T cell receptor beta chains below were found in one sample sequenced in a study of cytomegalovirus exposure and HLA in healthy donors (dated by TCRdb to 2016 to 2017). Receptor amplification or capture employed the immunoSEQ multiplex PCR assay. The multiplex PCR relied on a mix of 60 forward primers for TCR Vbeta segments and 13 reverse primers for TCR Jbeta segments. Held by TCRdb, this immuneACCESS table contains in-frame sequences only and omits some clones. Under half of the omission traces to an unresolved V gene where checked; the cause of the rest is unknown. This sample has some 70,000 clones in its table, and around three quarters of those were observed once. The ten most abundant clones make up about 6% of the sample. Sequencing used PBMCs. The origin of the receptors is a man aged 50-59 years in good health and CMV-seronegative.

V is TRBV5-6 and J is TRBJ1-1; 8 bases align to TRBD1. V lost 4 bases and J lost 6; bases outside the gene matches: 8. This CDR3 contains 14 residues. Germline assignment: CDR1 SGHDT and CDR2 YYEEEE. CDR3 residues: CASSPPTGAPEAFF. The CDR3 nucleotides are TGTGCCAGCAGCCCACCGACAGGGGCGCCTGAAGCTTTCTTT.

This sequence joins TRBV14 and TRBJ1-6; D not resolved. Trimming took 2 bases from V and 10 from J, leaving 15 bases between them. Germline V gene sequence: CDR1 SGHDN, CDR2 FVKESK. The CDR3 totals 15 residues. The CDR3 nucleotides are TGTGCCAGCAGCCAAAGTTGGTTCGGGGAGTCACCCCTCCACTTT. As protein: CASSQSWFGESPLHF. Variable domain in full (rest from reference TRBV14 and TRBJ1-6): EAGVTQFPSHSVIEKGQTVTLRCDPISGHDNLYWYRRVMGKEIKFLLHFVKESKQDESGMPNNRFLAERTGGTYSTLKVQPAELEDSGVYFCASSQSWFGESPLHFGNGTRLTVT.

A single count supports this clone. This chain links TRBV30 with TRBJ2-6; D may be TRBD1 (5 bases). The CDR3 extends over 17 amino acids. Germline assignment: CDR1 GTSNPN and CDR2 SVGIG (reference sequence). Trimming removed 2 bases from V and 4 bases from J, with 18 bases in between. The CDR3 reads CAWSRTSFSGGANVLTF. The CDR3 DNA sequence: TGTGCCTGGAGTAGGACATCCTTCTCGGGCGGGGCCAACGTCCTGACTTTC.

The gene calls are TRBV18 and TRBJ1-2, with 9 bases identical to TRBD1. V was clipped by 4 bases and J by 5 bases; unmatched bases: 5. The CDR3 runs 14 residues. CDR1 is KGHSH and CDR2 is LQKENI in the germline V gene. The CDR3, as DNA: TGTGCCAGCTCACAACTCGGACAGGGGTATGGCTACACCTTC. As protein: CASSQLGQGYGYTF.

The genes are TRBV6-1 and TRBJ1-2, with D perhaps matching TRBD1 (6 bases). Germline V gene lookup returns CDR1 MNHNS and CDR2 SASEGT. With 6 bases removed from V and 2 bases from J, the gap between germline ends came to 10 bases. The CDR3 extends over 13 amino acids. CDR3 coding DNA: TGTGCCAGCAGCATCGACAGGAACTATGGCTACACCTTC. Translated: CASSIDRNYGYTF.

The CDR3: CASSYLGQGVGEQYF. CDR3 sequence (DNA): TGTGCCAGCAGTTACCTCGGACAGGGGGTAGGCGAGCAGTACTTC. The V call is TRBV6-5, the J call TRBJ2-5, with TRBD1 matching 10 bases. The DNA end is a closer match to TRBJ2-7, so the J assignment may be wrong. The length of the CDR3 is 15 residues. Germline V gene lookup returns CDR1 MNHEY and CDR2 SVGAGI.

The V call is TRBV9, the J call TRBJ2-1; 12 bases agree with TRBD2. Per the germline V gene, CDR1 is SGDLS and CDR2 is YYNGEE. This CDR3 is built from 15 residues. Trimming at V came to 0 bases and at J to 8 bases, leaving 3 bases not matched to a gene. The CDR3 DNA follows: TGTGCCAGCAGCGTAGCAGGGACTAGCGGGCATGAGCAGTTCTTC. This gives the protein CASSVAGTSGHEQFF.

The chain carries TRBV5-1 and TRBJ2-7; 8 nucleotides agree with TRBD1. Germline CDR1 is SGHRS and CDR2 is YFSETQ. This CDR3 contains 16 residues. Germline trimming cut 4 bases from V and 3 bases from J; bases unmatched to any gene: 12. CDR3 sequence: CASSPVRAGGSYEQYF. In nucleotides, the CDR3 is TGCGCCAGCAGCCCAGTTCGGGCAGGGGGCAGCTACGAGCAGTACTTC.

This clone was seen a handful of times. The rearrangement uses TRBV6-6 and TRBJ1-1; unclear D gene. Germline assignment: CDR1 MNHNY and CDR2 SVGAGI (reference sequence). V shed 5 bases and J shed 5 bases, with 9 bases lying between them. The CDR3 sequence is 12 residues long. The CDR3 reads CASSGRGTEAFF. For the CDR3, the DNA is TGTGCCAGCAGTGGGCGGGGAACTGAAGCTTTCTTT.

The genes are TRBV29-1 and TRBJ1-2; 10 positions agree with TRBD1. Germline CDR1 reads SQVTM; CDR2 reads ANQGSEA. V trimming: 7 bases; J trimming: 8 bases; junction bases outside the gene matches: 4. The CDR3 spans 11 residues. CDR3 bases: TGCAGCGCGGGGACAGGGGCCGGCTACACCTTC. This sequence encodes CSAGTGAGYTF.

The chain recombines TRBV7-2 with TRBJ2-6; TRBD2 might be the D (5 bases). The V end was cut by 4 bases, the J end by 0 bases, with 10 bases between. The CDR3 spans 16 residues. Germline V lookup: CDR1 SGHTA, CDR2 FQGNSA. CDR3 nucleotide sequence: TGTGCCAGCAGCTCCCTAGCCCCCTCTGGGGCCAACGTCCTGACTTTC. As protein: CASSSLAPSGANVLTF.

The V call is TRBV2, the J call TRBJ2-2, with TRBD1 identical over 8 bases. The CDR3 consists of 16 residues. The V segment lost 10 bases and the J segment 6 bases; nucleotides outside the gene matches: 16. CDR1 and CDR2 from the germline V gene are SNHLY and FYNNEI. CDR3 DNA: TGTGCCACCCTCAGGGGTGACAGGGGTAAAGCCGGGGAGCTGTTTTTT. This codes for CATLRGDRGKAGELFF.

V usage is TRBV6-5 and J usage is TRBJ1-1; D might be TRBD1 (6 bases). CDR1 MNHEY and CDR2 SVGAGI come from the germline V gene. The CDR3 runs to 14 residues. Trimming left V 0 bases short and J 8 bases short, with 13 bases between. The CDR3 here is CASSYSEDRNEAFF. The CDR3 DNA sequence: TGTGCCAGCAGTTACTCGGAGGACAGAAACGAAGCTTTCTTT.

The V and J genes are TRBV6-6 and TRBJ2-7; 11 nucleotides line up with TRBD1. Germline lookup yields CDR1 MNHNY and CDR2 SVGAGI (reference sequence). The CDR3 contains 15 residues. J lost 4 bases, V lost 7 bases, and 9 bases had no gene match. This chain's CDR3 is CASTPGTGGKYEQYF. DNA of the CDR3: TGTGCCAGCACCCCCGGGACAGGGGGTAAGTACGAGCAGTACTTC.

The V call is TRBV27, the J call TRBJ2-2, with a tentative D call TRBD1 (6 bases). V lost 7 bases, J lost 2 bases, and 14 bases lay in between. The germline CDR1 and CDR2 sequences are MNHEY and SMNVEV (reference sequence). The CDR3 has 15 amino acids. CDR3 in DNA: TGTGCCAGCACCCCACGGACAGTTAACACCGGGGAGCTGTTTTTT. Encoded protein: CASTPRTVNTGELFF.

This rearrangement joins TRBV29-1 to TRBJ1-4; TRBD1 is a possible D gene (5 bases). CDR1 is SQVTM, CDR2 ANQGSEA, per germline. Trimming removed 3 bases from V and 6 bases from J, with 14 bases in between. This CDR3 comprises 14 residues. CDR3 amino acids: CSVDLGGRDEKLFF. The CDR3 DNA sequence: TGCAGCGTTGATTTGGGGGGTCGCGATGAAAAACTGTTTTTT.

The CDR3 DNA follows: TGTGCCAGCAGCCAAGTTAGCTCCTACGAGCAGTACTTC. Residues: CASSQVSSYEQYF. This rearrangement joins TRBV6-1 to TRBJ2-7; D is uncertain. Trimming shortened V by 6 bases and J by 0 bases, and 9 bases separated the two germline ends. Germline CDR1 and CDR2: MNHNS and SASEGT. This CDR3 has 13 residues.

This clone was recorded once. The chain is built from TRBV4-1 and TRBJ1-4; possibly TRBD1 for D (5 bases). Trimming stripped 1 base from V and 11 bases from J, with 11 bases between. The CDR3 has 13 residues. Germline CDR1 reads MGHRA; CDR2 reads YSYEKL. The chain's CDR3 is CASSQGPGLKLFF. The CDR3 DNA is TGCGCCAGCAGCCAAGGTCCAGGGCTGAAACTGTTTTTT.

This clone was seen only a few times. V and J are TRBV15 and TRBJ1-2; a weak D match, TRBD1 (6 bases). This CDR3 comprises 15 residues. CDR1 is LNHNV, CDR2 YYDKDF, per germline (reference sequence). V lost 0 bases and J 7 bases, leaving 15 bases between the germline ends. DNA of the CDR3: TGTGCCACCAGCAGAGATAAGGACAGAAGGTCTGGCTACACCTTC. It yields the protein CATSRDKDRRSGYTF.

Written as DNA, the CDR3 is TGTGCCAGCTCACCGATTCCGGGACAGCTAAATTCACCCCTCCACTTT. It is translated as CASSPIPGQLNSPLHF. The chain carries TRBV18 and TRBJ1-6, with 7 bases lining up with TRBD1. There are 16 residues in the CDR3. V shed 3 bases, J shed 7 bases, and the junction held 9 bases outside the gene matches. Germline assignment: CDR1 KGHSH and CDR2 LQKENI.

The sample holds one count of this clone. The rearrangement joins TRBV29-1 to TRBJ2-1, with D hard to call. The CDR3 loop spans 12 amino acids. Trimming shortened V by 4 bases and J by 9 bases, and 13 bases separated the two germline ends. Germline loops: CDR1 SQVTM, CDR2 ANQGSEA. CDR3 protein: CSVGERLGEQFF. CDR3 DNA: TGCAGCGTTGGTGAGCGTTTGGGTGAGCAGTTCTTC.

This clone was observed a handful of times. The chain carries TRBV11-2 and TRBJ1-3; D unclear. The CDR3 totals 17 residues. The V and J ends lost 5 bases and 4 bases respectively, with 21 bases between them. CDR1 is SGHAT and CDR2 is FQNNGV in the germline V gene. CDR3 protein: CASSPRRTTAVGNTIYF. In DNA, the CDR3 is TGTGCCAGCAGCCCCAGACGGACTACTGCGGTAGGAAACACCATATATTTT.

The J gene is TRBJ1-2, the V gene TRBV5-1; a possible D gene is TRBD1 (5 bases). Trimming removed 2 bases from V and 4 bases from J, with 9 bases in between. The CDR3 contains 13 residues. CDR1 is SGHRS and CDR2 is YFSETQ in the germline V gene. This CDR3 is CASSFGGAYGYTF. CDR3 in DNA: TGCGCCAGCAGCTTTGGAGGGGCCTATGGCTACACCTTC.

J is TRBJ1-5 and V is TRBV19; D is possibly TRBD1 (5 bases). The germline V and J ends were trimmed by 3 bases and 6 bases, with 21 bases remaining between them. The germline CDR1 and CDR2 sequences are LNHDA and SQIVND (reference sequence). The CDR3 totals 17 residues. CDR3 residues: CASSIRRGSGAAQPQHF. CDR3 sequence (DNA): TGTGCCAGTAGTATCAGGAGGGGTTCCGGGGCGGCTCAGCCCCAGCATTTT.

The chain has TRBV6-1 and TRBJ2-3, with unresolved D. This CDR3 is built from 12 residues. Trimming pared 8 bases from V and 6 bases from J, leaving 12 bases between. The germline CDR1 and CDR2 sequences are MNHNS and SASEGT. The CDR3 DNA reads TGTGCCAGCTCCCTTATAGAGGATACGCAGTATTTT. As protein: CASSLIEDTQYF.

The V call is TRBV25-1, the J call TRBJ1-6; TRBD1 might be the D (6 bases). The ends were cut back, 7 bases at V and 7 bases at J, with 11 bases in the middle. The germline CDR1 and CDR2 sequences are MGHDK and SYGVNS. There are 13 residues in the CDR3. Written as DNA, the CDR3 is TGTGCCAGCATGCAGGGGTGGAATTCACCCCTCCACTTT. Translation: CASMQGWNSPLHF.

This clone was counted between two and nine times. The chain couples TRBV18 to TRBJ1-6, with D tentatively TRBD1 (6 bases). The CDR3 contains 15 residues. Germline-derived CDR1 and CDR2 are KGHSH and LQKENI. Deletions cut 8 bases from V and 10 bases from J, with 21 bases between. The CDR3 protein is CASSPTTGFGSPLHF. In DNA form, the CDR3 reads TGTGCCAGCAGTCCGACAACAGGGTTCGGATCACCCCTCCACTTT.

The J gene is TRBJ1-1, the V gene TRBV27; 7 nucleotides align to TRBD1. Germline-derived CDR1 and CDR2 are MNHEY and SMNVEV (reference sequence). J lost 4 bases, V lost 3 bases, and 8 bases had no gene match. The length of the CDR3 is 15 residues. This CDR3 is CASSFSAGGITEAFF. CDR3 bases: TGTGCCAGCAGTTTTTCGGCAGGGGGTATCACTGAAGCTTTCTTT.

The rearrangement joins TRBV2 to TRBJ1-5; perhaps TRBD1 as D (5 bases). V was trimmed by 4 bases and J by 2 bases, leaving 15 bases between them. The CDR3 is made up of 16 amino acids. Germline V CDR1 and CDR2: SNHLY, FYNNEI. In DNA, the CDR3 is TGTGCCAGCAGTGTCCGGCAGGGAAGGGGCAATCAGCCCCAGCATTTT. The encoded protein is CASSVRQGRGNQPQHF.

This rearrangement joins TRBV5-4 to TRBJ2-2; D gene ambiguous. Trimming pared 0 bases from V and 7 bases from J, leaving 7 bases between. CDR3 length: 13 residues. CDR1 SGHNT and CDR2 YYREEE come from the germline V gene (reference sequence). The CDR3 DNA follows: TGTGCCAGCAGCTTGGACTCGGTCGGGGAGCTGTTTTTT. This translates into CASSLDSVGELFF.